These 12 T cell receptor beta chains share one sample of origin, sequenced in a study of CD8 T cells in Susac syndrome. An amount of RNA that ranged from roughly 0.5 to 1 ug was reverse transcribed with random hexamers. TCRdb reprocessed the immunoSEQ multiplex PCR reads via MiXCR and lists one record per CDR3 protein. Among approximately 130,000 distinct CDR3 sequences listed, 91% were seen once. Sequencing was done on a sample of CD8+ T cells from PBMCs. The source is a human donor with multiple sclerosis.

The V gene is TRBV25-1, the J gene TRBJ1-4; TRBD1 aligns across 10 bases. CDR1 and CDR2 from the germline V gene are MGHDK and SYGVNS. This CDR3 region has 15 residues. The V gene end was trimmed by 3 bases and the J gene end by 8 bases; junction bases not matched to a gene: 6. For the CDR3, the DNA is TGTGCCAGCAGTGACCAAGGACAGGGGGGGGAAAAACTGTTTTTT. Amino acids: CASSDQGQGGEKLFF.

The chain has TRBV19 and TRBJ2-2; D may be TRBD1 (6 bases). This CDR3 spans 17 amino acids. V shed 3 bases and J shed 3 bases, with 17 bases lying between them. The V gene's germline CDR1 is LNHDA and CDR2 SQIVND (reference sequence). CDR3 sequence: CASSIFGDTGHTGELFF. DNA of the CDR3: TGTGCCAGTAGTATCTTCGGGGACACCGGACACACCGGGGAGCTGTTTTTT.

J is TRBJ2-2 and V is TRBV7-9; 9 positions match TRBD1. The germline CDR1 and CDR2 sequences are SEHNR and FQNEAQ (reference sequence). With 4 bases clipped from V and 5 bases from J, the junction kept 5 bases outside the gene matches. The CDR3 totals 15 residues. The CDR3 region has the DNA TGTGCCAGCAGCTACTGGGACAGGGATACCGGGGAGCTGTTTTTT. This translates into CASSYWDRDTGELFF.

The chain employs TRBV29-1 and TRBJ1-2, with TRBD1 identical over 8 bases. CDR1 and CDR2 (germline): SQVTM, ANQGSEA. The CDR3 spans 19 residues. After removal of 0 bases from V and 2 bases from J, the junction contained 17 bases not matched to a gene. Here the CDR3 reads CSVEEGRTGTGGINYGYTF. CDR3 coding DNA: TGCAGCGTTGAAGAAGGACGGACCGGGACAGGAGGAATCAACTATGGCTACACCTTC.

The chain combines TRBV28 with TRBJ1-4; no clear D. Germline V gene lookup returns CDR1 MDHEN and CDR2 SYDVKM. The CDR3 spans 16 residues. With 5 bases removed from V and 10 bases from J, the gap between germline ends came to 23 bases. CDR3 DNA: TGTGCCAGCAGTCCCCCCTATGATGATACCCCTCTAAAACTGTTTTTT. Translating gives CASSPPYDDTPLKLFF.

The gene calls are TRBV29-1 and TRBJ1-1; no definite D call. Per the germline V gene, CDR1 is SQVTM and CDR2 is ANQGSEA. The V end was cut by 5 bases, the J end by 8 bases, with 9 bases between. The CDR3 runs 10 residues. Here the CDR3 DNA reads TGCAGCGTTCTCGTAACCGAAGCTTTCTTT. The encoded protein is CSVLVTEAFF.

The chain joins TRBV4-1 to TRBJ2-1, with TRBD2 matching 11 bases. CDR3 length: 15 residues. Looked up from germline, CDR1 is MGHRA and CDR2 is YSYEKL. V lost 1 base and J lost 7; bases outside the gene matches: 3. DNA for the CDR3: TGCGCCAGCAGCCAAGGGGCTAGCGGGAGGAATGAGCAGTTCTTC. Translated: CASSQGASGRNEQFF.

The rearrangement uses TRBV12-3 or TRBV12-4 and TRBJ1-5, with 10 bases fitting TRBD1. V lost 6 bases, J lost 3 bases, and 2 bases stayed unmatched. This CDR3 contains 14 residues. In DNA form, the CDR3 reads TGTGCCAGCAGCGGGACAGGGGACAATCAGCCCCAGCATTTT. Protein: CASSGTGDNQPQHF.

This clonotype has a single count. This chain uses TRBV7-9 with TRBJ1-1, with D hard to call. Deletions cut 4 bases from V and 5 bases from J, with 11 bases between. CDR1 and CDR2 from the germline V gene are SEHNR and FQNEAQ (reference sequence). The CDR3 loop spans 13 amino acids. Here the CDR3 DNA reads TGTGCCAGCAGCTCCCCCGGGAGTACTGAAGCTTTCTTT. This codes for CASSSPGSTEAFF.

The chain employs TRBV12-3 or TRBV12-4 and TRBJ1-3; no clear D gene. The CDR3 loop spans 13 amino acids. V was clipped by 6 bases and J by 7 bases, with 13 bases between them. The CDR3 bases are TGTGCCAGCAGCCCCTCCGCGGGGAACACCATATATTTT. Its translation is CASSPSAGNTIYF.

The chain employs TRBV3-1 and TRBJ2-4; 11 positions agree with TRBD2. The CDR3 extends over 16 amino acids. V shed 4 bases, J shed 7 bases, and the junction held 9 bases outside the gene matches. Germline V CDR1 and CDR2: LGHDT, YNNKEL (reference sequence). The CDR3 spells CASSLRLAGRGNIQYF. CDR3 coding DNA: TGTGCCAGCAGCCTACGACTAGCGGGACGGGGGAACATTCAGTACTTC.

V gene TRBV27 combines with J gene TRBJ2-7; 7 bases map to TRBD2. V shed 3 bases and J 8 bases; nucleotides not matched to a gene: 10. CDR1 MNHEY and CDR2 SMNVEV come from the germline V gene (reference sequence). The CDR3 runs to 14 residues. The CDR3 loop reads CASSFGGGPVKQYF. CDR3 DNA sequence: TGTGCCAGCAGTTTCGGGGGAGGGCCAGTTAAGCAGTACTTC.